The TCR beta chain described here comes from a study of shared T cell receptors in the human thymus. Generated by immunoSEQ multiplex PCR, the TCRdb table keeps only in-frame clones and is missing some. The sample lists around 730,000 clones; roughly 88% were seen once. CDR3 length: 11 residues. V lost 4 bases, J lost 4 bases, and 7 bases lay in between. Looked up from germline, CDR1 is SQVTM and CDR2 is ANQGSEA. The same specimen was also included in a second study, on human thymus T cells. According to that study: Those donating were healthy Finnish infants in corrective surgery for congenital heart defects. Resections removed during corrective heart surgery provided the thymus tissue used. Seemingly biased V and J gene usage marked thymic and blood repertoires. Unrelated individuals were reported by related research to share highly overlapping thymic repertoires.

The chain joins TRBV29-1 to TRBJ1-2; D call uncertain. This clonotype was sampled from a girl less than two years old with a congenital heart defect. The sample was thymocytes. The CDR3 region is CSVVSLYGYTF. CDR3 DNA sequence: TGCAGCGTTGTCTCTCTCTATGGCTACACCTTC.